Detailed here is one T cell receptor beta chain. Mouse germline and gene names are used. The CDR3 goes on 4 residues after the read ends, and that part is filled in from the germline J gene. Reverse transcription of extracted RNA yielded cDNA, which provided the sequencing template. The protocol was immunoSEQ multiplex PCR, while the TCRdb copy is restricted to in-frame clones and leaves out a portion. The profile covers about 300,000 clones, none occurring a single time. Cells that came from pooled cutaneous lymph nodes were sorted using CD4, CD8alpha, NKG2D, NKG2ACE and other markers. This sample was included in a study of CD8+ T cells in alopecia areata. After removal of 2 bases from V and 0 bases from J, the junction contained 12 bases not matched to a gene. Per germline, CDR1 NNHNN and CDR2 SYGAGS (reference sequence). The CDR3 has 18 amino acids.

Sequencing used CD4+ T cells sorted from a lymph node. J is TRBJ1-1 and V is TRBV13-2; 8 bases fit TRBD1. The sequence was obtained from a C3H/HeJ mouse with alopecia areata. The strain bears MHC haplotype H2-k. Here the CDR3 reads CASGDARDRRDANTEVFF. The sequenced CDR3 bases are TGTGCCAGCGGTGACGCCCGGGACAGGCGGGATGCAAACACA.